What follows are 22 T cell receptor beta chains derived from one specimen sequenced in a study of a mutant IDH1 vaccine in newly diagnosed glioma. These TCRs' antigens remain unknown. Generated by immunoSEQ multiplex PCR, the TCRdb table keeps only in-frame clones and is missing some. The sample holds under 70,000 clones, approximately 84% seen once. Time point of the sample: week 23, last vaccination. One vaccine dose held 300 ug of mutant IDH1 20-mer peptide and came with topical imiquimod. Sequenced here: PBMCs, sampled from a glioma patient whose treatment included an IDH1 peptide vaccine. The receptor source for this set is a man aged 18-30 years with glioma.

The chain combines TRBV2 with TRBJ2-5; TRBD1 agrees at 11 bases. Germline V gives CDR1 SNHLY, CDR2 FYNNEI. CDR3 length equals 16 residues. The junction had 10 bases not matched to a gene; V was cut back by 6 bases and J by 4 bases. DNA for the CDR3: TGTGCCAGCAGGGGTGGACAGGGGGCATCGGTAGAGACCCAGTACTTC. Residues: CASRGGQGASVETQYF.

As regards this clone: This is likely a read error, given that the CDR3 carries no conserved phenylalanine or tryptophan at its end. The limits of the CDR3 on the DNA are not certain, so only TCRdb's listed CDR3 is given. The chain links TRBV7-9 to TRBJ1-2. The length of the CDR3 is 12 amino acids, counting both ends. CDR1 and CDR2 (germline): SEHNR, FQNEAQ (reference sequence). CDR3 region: CASSLGDGVTRV.

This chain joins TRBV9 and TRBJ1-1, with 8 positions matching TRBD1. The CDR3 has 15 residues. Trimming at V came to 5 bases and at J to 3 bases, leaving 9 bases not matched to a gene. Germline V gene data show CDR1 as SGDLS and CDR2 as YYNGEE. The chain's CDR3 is CASRDIRGLDTEAFF. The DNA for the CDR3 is TGTGCCAGCAGAGATATCAGGGGGCTAGACACTGAAGCTTTCTTT.

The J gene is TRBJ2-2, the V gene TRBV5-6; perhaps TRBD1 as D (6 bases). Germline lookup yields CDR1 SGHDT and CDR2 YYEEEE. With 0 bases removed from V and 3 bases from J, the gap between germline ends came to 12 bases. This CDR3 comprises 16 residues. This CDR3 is CASSLAFRGYTGELFF. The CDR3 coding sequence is TGTGCCAGCAGCTTGGCTTTCAGGGGATACACCGGGGAGCTGTTTTTT.

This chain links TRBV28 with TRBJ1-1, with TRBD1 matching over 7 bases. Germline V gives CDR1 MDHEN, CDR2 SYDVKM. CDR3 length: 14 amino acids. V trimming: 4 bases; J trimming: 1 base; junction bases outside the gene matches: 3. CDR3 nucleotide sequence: TGTGCCAGCAGTTCCCGGACAGGGAACACTGAAGCTTTCTTT. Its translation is CASSSRTGNTEAFF. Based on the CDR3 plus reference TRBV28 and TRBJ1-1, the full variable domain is DVKVTQSSRYLVKRTGEKVFLECVQDMDHENMFWYRQDPGLGLRLIYFSYDVKMKEKGDIPEGYSVSREKKERFSLILESASTNQTSMYLCASSSRTGNTEAFFGQGTRLTVV.

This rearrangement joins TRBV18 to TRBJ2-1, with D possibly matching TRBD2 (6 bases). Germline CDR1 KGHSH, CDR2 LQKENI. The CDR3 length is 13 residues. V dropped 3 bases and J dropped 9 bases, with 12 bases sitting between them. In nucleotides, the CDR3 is TGTGCCAGCTCACCTACCCGGGGGATTGAGCAGTTCTTC. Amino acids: CASSPTRGIEQFF.

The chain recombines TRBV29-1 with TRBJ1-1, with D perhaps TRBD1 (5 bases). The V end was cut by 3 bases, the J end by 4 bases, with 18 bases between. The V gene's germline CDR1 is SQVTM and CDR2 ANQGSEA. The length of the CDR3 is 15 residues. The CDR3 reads CSVDGTLDPGTEAFF. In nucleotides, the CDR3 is TGCAGCGTTGACGGGACCCTTGACCCCGGCACTGAAGCTTTCTTT. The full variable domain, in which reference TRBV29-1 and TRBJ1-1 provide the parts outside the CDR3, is SAVISQKPSRDICQRGTSLTIQCQVDSQVTMMFWYRQQPGQSLTLIATANQGSEATYESGFVIDKFPISRPNLTFSTLTVSNMSPEDSSIYLCSVDGTLDPGTEAFFGQGTRLTVV.

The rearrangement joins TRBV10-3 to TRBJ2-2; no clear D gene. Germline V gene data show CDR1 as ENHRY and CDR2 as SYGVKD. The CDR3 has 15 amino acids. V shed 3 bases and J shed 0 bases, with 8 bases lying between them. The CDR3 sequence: CAISDTSTNTGELFF. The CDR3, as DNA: TGTGCCATCAGTGATACGAGTACGAACACCGGGGAGCTGTTTTTT.

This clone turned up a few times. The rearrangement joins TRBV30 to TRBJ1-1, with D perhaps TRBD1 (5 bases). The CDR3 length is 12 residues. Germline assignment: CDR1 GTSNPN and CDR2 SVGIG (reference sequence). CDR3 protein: CALQRGNTEAFF. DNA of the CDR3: TGTGCACTACAAAGGGGTAACACTGAAGCTTTCTTT.

The CDR3 loop is CASSFQTPPGTEQFF. Written as DNA, the CDR3 is TGCGCCAGCAGCTTCCAGACGCCCCCCGGGACAGAGCAGTTCTTC. The V gene is TRBV5-1, the J gene TRBJ2-1, with D possibly matching TRBD1 (6 bases). Trimming removed 2 bases from V and 10 bases from J, with 19 bases in between. Germline V gene data show CDR1 as SGHRS and CDR2 as YFSETQ. The CDR3 totals 15 residues.

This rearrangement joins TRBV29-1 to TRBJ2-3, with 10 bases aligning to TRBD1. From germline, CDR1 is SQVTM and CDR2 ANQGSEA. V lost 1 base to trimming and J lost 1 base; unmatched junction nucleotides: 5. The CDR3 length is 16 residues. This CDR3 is CSVEALDRGRTDTQYF. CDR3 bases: TGCAGCGTTGAAGCCCTTGACAGGGGGCGCACAGATACGCAGTATTTT.

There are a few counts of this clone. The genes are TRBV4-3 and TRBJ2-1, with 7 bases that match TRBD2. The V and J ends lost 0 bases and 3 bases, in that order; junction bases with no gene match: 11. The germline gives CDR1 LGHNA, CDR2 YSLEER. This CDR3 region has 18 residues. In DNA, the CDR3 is TGCGCCAGCAGCCAAGACCGACTAGCCCAAGGGATCTACAATGAGCAGTTCTTC. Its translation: CASSQDRLAQGIYNEQFF.

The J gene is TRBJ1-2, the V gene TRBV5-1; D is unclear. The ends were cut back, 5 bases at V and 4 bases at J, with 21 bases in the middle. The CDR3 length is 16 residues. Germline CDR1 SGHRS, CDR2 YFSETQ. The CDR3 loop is CASSLMVEDWVYGYTF. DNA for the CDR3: TGCGCCAGCAGTTTAATGGTCGAGGATTGGGTCTATGGCTACACCTTC.

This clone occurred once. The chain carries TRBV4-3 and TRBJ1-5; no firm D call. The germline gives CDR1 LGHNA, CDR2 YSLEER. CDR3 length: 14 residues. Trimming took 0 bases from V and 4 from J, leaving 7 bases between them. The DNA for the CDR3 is TGCGCCAGCAGCCAAGATAGAACGAATCAGCCCCAGCATTTT. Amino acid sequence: CASSQDRTNQPQHF.

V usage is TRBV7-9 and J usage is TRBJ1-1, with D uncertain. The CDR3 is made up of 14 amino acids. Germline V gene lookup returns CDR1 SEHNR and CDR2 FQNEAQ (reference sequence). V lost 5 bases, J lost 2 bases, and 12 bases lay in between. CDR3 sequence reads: CASSARRDNTEAFF. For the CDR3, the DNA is TGTGCCAGCAGCGCACGTAGGGATAACACTGAAGCTTTCTTT.

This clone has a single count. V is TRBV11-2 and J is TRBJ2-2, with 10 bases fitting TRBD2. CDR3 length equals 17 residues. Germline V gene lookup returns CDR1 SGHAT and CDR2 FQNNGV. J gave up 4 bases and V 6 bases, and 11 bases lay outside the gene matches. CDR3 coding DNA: TGTGCCAGCAGGACCCGAGCGGGAGGGACCTTCACCGGGGAGCTGTTTTTT. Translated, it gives CASRTRAGGTFTGELFF. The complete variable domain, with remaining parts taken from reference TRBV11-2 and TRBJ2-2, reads EAGVAQSPRYKIIEKRQSVAFWCNPISGHATLYWYQQILGQGPKLLIQFQNNGVVDDSQLPKDRFSAERLKGVDSTLKIQPAKLEDSAVYLCASRTRAGGTFTGELFFGEGSRLTVL.

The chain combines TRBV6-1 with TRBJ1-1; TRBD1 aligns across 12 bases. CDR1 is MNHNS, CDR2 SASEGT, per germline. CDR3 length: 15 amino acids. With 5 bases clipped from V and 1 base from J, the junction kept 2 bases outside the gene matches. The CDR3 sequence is CASSRDRGPNTEAFF. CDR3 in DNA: TGTGCCAGCAGTCGGGACAGGGGGCCGAACACTGAAGCTTTCTTT.

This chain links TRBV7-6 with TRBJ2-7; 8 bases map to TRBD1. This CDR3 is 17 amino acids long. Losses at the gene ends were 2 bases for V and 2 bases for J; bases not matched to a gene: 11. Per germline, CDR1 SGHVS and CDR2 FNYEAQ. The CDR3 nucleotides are TGTGCCAGCAGCTTATGTGGGGCCAGGGGGCTCGCCTACGAGCAGTACTTC. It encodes CASSLCGARGLAYEQYF.

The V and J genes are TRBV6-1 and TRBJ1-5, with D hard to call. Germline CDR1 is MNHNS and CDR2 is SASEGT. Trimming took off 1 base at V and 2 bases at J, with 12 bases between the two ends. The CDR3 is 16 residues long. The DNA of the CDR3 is TGTGCCAGCAGTGAAGATCTCACACCACGCAATCAGCCCCAGCATTTT. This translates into CASSEDLTPRNQPQHF.

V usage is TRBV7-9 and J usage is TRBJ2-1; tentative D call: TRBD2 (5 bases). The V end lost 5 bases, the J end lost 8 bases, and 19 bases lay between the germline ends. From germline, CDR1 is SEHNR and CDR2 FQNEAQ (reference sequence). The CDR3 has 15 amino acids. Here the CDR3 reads CASSISEGLEDEQFF. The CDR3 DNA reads TGTGCCAGCAGCATTAGTGAGGGCCTGGAGGATGAGCAGTTCTTC.

The CDR3 region has the DNA TGTGCCAGCAGCTTAGGCTGGACGGGACAAGAAAAACTGTTTTTT. Its translation: CASSLGWTGQEKLFF. The J gene is TRBJ1-4, the V gene TRBV7-2, with a weak D call TRBD1 (6 bases). CDR1 is SGHTA and CDR2 is FQGNSA in the germline V gene. The V end was cut by 1 base, the J end by 8 bases, with 14 bases between. This CDR3 is built from 15 residues.

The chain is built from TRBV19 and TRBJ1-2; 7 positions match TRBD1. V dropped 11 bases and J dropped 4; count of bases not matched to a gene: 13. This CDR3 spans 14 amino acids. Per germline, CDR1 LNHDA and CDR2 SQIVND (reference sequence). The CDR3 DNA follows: TGTGCCGCAGCCTGGGGTGGGACAGCCTATGGCTACACCTTC. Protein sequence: CAAAWGGTAYGYTF. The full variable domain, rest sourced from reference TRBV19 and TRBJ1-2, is DGGITQSPKYLFRKEGQNVTLSCEQNLNHDAMYWYRQDPGQGLRLIYYSQIVNDFQKGDIAEGYSVSREKKESFPLTVTSAQKNPTAFYLCAAAWGGTAYGYTFGSGTRLTVV.